The next 22 T cell receptor beta chains were all read from a single sample in a study of CD8 T cells in Susac syndrome. Random hexamers were used to reverse transcribe the RNA input (about 0.45 to 1 ug). TCRdb redid the calling of the immunoSEQ multiplex PCR reads with MiXCR, one entry per CDR3 protein. The data show 80,000 to 90,000 distinct CDR3 sequences, with 80% to 95% seen just once and less than 0.35% held by the top ten. Sequences were obtained from CD8+ T cells from PBMCs. These receptor sequences come from a human donor in good health.

The chain uses TRBV20-1 and TRBJ2-4; a weak D match, TRBD1 (6 bases). From germline, CDR1 is DFQATT and CDR2 SNEGSKA (reference sequence). This CDR3 region has 15 residues. V lost 5 bases, J lost 2 bases, and 16 bases lay in between. The CDR3 coding sequence is TGCAGTGCTCCCTCAGGGGTTTGGACCAAAAACATTCAGTACTTC. Translated: CSAPSGVWTKNIQYF.

The gene calls are TRBV5-6 and TRBJ2-2, with a possible D match to TRBD2 (6 bases). The CDR3 covers 15 residues. Trimming removed 2 bases from V and 3 bases from J, with 11 bases in between. From germline, CDR1 is SGHDT and CDR2 YYEEEE. DNA for the CDR3: TGTGCCAGCAGCTTTCTGGGCGGGGACACCGGGGAGCTGTTTTTT. Its protein is CASSFLGGDTGELFF.

This chain uses TRBV7-3 with TRBJ2-1; the D gene is possibly TRBD1 (5 bases). CDR1 and CDR2 (germline): SGHTA, FQGTGA. V lost 2 bases and J 6 bases, leaving 5 bases between the germline ends. This CDR3 is built from 12 residues. The CDR3 DNA is TGTGCCAGCAGCTTACAGGGCAATGAGCAGTTCTTC. This codes for CASSLQGNEQFF.

This chain uses TRBV5-1 with TRBJ2-6, with a tentative D call TRBD1 (5 bases). The V end was cut by 0 bases, the J end by 4 bases, with 11 bases between. CDR1 is SGHRS, CDR2 YFSETQ, per germline. CDR3 length: 16 amino acids. The CDR3 bases are TGCGCCAGCAGCTTGGAAGGGGTGACCGGGGCCAACGTCCTGACTTTC. It is translated as CASSLEGVTGANVLTF. The full variable domain, its missing parts supplied by reference TRBV5-1 and TRBJ2-6, is KAGVTQTPRYLIKTRGQQVTLSCSPISGHRSVSWYQQTPGQGLQFLFEYFSETQRNKGNFPGRFSGRQFSNSRSEMNVSTLELGDSALYLCASSLEGVTGANVLTFGAGSRLTVL.

The CDR3 coding sequence is TGTGCCAGCAGCTACGGGATCCAGACCCAGTACTTC. It is translated as CASSYGIQTQYF. The genes are TRBV14 and TRBJ2-5, with D possibly TRBD2 on 5 matching bases. CDR1 is SGHDN, CDR2 FVKESK, per germline. Trimming shortened V by 5 bases and J by 6 bases, and 10 bases separated the two germline ends. This CDR3 is built from 12 residues.

The CDR3 nucleotides read TGTGCCACCAGCAGGGACAGGGGAGAGTCTGAAGCTTTCTTT. As protein: CATSRDRGESEAFF. This chain joins TRBV15 and TRBJ1-1, with TRBD1 matching over 9 bases. CDR1 LNHNV and CDR2 YYDKDF come from the germline V gene (reference sequence). The V and J ends lost 3 bases and 6 bases, in that order; junction bases with no gene match: 5. This CDR3 has 14 residues.

CDR3 nucleotides: TGCAGCGTTCCGGACAGGATGAACACTGAAGCTTTCTTT. It translates to CSVPDRMNTEAFF. The chain has TRBV29-1 and TRBJ1-1; TRBD1 agrees at 7 bases. The CDR3 has 13 residues. V lost 5 bases, J lost 0 bases, and 3 bases stayed unmatched. Germline CDR1 SQVTM, CDR2 ANQGSEA.

The V and J genes are TRBV7-9 and TRBJ2-7; TRBD2 agrees at 9 bases. This CDR3 comprises 16 residues. Germline CDR1 and CDR2: SEHNR and FQNEAQ (reference sequence). The J segment lost 4 bases and the V segment lost 5 bases, leaving 12 bases of the junction unmatched. The CDR3 sequence: CASSPRASGVRYEQYF. CDR3 sequence (DNA): TGTGCCAGCAGCCCTCGGGCTAGCGGGGTCAGGTACGAGCAGTACTTC.

The V gene is TRBV29-1, the J gene TRBJ1-2; no clear D gene. V lost 4 bases, J lost 7 bases, and 13 bases lay in between. The CDR3 sequence is 12 residues long. The germline CDR1 and CDR2 sequences are SQVTM and ANQGSEA. This CDR3 is CSVGRVVRGYTF. DNA of the CDR3: TGCAGCGTTGGAAGGGTAGTGCGTGGCTACACCTTC.

The table lists this clonotype with a count of one. The chain has TRBV3-1 and TRBJ2-3, with D hard to call. Germline V gene data show CDR1 as LGHDT and CDR2 as YNNKEL (reference sequence). With 1 base removed from V and 2 bases from J, the gap between germline ends came to 13 bases. CDR3 length equals 16 residues. In nucleotides, the CDR3 is TGTGCCAGCAGCCAAGTGGGGATTTACCCCACAGATACGCAGTATTTT. Its protein is CASSQVGIYPTDTQYF.

The V and J genes are TRBV6-4 and TRBJ2-1; D not certain. Trimming cost V 6 bases and J 3 bases, with 12 bases left between them. This CDR3 is 14 amino acids long. The V gene's germline CDR1 is MRHNA and CDR2 SNTAGT. The CDR3 coding sequence is TGTGCCAGCAGCCAGCGCGGAGACTACAATGAGCAGTTCTTC. This gives the protein CASSQRGDYNEQFF.

The chain combines TRBV10-2 with TRBJ1-2; a weak D match, TRBD1 (5 bases). V was pared by 2 bases and J by 4 bases, with 11 bases between. Germline-derived CDR1 and CDR2 are WSHSY and SAAADI. The CDR3 consists of 14 residues. CDR3 residues: CASSEHGGPYGYTF. CDR3 nucleotides: TGCGCCAGCAGTGAGCATGGGGGACCCTATGGCTACACCTTC.

The V and J genes are TRBV7-6 and TRBJ2-1; the D is unclear. The CDR3 loop spans 15 amino acids. Trimming took off 2 bases at V and 2 bases at J, with 10 bases between the two ends. Germline V gene data show CDR1 as SGHVS and CDR2 as FNYEAQ. CDR3 bases: TGTGCCAGCAGCTTAAGGGCCCAGACCTACAATGAGCAGTTCTTC. Translation gives CASSLRAQTYNEQFF.

The chain employs TRBV14 and TRBJ2-1; perhaps TRBD2 as D (6 bases). Trimming shortened V by 1 base and J by 0 bases, and 13 bases separated the two germline ends. Germline values: CDR1 SGHDN, CDR2 FVKESK. CDR3 length equals 17 residues. Here the CDR3 DNA reads TGTGCCAGCAGCCAAGGCCTAGCGCTTAGCTCCTACAATGAGCAGTTCTTC. Its translation is CASSQGLALSSYNEQFF.

The chain employs TRBV29-1 and TRBJ2-3, with D unresolved. V was shortened by 0 bases and J by 0 bases, with 10 bases between the two germline ends. The CDR3 totals 15 residues. CDR1 and CDR2 from the germline V gene are SQVTM and ANQGSEA. The CDR3: CSVEDPGRSTDTQYF. DNA for the CDR3: TGCAGCGTTGAAGATCCGGGCCGGAGCACAGATACGCAGTATTTT.

V and J are TRBV4-2 and TRBJ1-2; TRBD1 matches at 8 bases. This CDR3 has 17 amino acids. Germline CDR1 and CDR2: LGHNA and YNFKEQ. The trim removed 0 bases at V and 4 bases at J, leaving 10 bases unmatched. The chain's CDR3 is CASSQDLRGQGFYGYTF. In DNA form, the CDR3 reads TGTGCCAGCAGCCAAGATCTCCGAGGACAGGGATTCTATGGCTACACCTTC.

The chain has TRBV5-6 and TRBJ1-2; D gene ambiguous. The germline CDR1 and CDR2 sequences are SGHDT and YYEEEE. V lost 0 bases and J lost 4, with 10 bases in between. The CDR3 totals 14 residues. The DNA for the CDR3 is TGTGCCAGCAGCTTGGCCGCTAGAGTCTATGGCTACACCTTC. This translates into CASSLAARVYGYTF.

V usage is TRBV19 and J usage is TRBJ2-2; the D is unclear. The CDR3 runs to 12 residues. The germline V gene encodes CDR1 LNHDA and CDR2 SQIVND (reference sequence). V was cut by 5 bases and J by 5 bases, with 6 bases left in between. This chain's CDR3 is CASSLITGELFF. CDR3 DNA sequence: TGTGCCAGTAGTTTAATAACCGGGGAGCTGTTTTTT.

This sequence joins TRBV5-1 and TRBJ1-1; D is uncertain. CDR1 SGHRS and CDR2 YFSETQ come from the germline V gene. V lost 1 base to trimming and J lost 7 bases, with 8 bases between them. The CDR3 is made up of 12 amino acids. This CDR3 reads CASSLHGIEAFF. CDR3 bases: TGCGCCAGCAGCTTGCACGGTATTGAAGCTTTCTTT.

V is TRBV27 and J is TRBJ2-7; 7 positions agree with TRBD1. Germline CDR1 is MNHEY and CDR2 is SMNVEV (reference sequence). V was pared by 0 bases and J by 2 bases, with 7 bases of the junction left unmatched. This CDR3 comprises 16 residues. The CDR3 here is CASSLSRQGGAYEQYF. The CDR3 region has the DNA TGTGCCAGCAGTTTATCGAGACAGGGTGGTGCCTACGAGCAGTACTTC.

The chain carries TRBV6-1 and TRBJ2-7; maybe TRBD1 (7 bases). Trimming shortened V by 5 bases and J by 2 bases, and 19 bases separated the two germline ends. The CDR3 totals 16 residues. CDR1 and CDR2 from the germline V gene are MNHNS and SASEGT. This chain's CDR3 is CASSLVQGGLTYEQYF. DNA of the CDR3: TGTGCCAGCAGTCTCGTTCAGGGGGGACTGACCTACGAGCAGTACTTC.

CDR3 in amino acids: CASSLIGWTAPGQSSTDTQYF. The DNA of the CDR3 is TGTGCCAGCAGCCTCATAGGGTGGACAGCTCCGGGACAGTCTAGCACAGATACGCAGTATTTT. V gene TRBV14 combines with J gene TRBJ2-3; 7 bases match TRBD1. Trimming took 4 bases from V and 0 from J; bases not matched to a gene: 22. Germline V CDR1 and CDR2: SGHDN, FVKESK. This CDR3 has 21 amino acids. Based on the CDR3 plus reference TRBV14 and TRBJ2-3, the full variable domain is EAGVTQFPSHSVIEKGQTVTLRCDPISGHDNLYWYRRVMGKEIKFLLHFVKESKQDESGMPNNRFLAERTGGTYSTLKVQPAELEDSGVYFCASSLIGWTAPGQSSTDTQYFGPGTRLTVL.